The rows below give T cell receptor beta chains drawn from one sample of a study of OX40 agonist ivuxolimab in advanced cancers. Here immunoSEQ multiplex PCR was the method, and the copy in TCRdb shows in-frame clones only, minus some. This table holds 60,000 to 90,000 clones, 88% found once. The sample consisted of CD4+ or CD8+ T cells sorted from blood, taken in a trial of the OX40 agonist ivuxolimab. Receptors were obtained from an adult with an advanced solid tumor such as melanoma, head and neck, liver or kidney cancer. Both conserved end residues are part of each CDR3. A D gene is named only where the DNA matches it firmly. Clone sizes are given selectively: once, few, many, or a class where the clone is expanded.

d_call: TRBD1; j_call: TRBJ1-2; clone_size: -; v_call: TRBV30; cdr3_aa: CAWSVPGTGFGYTF; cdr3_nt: TGTGCCTGGAGTGTACCTGGGACAGGGTTTGGCTACACCTTC
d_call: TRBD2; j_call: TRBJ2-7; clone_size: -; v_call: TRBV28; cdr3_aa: CASRSGLAGGPLHEQYF; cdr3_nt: TGTGCCAGCAGGTCGGGACTAGCGGGAGGGCCTTTGCACGAGCAGTACTTC
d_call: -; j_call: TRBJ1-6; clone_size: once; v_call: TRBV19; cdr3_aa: CASSIDHQSPHLHF; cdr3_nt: TGTGCCAGTAGTATAGATCATCAATCCCCCCACCTCCACTTT
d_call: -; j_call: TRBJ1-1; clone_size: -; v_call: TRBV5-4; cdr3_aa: CASSPSGGWAEAFF; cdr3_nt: TGTGCCAGCAGCCCCTCCGGAGGGTGGGCTGAAGCTTTCTTT
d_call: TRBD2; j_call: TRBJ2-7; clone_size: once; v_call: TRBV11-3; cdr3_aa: CASSPRTSGRAYEQYF; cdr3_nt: TGTGCCAGCAGCCCACGGACTAGCGGGAGGGCCTACGAGCAGTACTTC
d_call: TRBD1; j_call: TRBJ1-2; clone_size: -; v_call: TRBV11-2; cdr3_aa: CASSAGQSLGYTF; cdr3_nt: TGTGCCAGCAGCGCGGGACAGAGTCTTGGCTACACCTTC
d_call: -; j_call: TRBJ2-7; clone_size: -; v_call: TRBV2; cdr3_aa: CASSPQGLSSYEQYF; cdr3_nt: TGTGCCAGCTCCCCCCAGGGTTTAAGCTCCTACGAGCAGTACTTC
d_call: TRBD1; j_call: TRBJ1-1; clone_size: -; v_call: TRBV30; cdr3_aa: CAYSLTGVLNTEAFF; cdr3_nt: TGTGCCTACTCCCTGACAGGGGTCTTGAACACTGAAGCTTTCTTT
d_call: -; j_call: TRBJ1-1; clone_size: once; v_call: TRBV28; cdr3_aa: CASRNLNTEAFF; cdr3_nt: TGTGCCAGCAGGAACTTGAACACTGAAGCTTTCTTT
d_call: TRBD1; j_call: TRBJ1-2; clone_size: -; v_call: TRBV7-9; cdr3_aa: CASSPRGGTDPSGYGYTF; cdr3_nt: TGTGCCAGCAGCCCCCGAGGAGGGACAGACCCCTCGGGGTATGGCTACACCTTC
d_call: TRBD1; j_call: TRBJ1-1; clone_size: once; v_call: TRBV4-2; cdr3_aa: CASSQVPQGATEAFF; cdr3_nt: TGTGCCAGCAGCCAAGTCCCACAGGGGGCTACTGAAGCTTTCTTT
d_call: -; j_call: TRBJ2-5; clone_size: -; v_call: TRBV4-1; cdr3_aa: CASSQDLAGGTQYF; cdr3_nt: TGCGCCAGCAGCCAAGATTTAGCTGGGGGGACCCAGTACTTC
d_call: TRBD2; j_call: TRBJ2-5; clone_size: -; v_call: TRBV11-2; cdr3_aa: CASSSRLAWPQQETQYF; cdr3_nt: TGTGCCAGCAGTTCGAGACTAGCGTGGCCCCAACAAGAGACCCAGTACTTC
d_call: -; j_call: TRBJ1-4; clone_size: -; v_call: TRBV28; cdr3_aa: CATRPPAKAGKLFF; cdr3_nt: TGTGCTACACGTCCCCCCGCAAAGGCCGGAAAACTGTTTTTT
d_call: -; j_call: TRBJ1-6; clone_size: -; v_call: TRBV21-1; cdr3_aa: CASSKENWTPYNSPLHF; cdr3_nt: TGTGCCAGCAGCAAAGAAAATTGGACTCCCTATAATTCACCCCTCCACTTT
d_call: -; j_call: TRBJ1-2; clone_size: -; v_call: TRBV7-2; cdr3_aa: CASSLGTAYGYTF; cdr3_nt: TGTGCCAGCAGCTTAGGGACTGCGTATGGCTACACCTTC
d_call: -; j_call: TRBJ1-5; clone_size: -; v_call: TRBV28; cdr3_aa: CAVNPRGAYSNQPQHF; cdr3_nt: TGTGCCGTTAATCCCAGGGGAGCTTATAGCAATCAGCCCCAGCATTTT
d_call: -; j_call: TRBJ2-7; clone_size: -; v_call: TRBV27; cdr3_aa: CASSLRGRHYEQYF; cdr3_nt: TGTGCCAGCAGTTTACGGGGACGCCACTACGAGCAGTACTTC
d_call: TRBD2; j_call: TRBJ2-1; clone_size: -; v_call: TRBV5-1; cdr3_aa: CASSLVGLAGSEQFF; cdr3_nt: TGCGCCAGCAGCTTGGTGGGACTAGCGGGATCTGAGCAGTTCTTC
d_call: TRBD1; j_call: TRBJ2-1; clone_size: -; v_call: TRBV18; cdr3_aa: CASSQKGGDRGRNEQFF; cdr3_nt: TGTGCCAGCTCCCAAAAGGGAGGTGACAGGGGGCGGAATGAGCAGTTCTTC
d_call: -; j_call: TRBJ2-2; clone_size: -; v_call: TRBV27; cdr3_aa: CASSLRGGGWSTGELFF; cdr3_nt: TGTGCCAGCAGTTTACGGGGCGGGGGCTGGAGCACCGGGGAGCTGTTTTTT
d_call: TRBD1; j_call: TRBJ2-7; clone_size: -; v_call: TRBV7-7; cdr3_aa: CASSATGDSEQYF; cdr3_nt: TGTGCCAGCAGCGCGACAGGGGACAGCGAGCAGTACTTC
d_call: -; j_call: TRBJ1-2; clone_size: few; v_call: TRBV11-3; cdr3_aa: CASSWGLGGYTF; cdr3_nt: TGTGCCAGCAGCTGGGGCCTCGGTGGCTACACCTTC
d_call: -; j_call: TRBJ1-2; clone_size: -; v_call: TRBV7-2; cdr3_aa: CASSLERGSYYGYTF; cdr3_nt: TGTGCCAGCAGCTTAGAACGCGGCAGCTACTATGGCTACACCTTC
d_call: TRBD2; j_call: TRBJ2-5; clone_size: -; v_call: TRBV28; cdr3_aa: CASSPSLAGGKETQYF; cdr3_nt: TGTGCCAGCAGCCCCTCCCTAGCGGGAGGGAAAGAGACCCAGTACTTC
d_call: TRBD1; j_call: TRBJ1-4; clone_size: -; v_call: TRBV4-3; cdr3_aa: CASSQDRVGTGHEKLFF; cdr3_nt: TGCGCCAGCAGCCAAGATAGGGTCGGGACAGGGCATGAAAAACTGTTTTTT
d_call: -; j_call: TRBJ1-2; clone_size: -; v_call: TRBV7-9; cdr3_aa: CASSLGGGIYGYTF; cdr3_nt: TGTGCCAGCAGCTTAGGAGGAGGCATCTATGGCTACACCTTC
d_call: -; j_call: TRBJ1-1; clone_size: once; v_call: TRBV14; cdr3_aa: CASSPWTSPIMNTEAFF; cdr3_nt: TGTGCCAGCAGCCCCTGGACATCGCCTATCATGAACACTGAAGCTTTCTTT
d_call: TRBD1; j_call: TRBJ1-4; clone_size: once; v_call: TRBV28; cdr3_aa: CASSPRTGGSEKLFF; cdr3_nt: TGTGCCAGCAGCCCCCGGACAGGGGGTAGTGAAAAACTGTTTTTT
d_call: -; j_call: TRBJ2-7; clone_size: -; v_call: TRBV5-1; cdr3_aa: CASSLNTGTPYEQYF; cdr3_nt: TGCGCCAGCAGCTTGAACACCGGGACCCCCTACGAGCAGTACTTC
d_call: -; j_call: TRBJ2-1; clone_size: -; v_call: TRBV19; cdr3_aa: CASSPPWDLREQFF; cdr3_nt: TGTGCCAGTAGTCCTCCTTGGGACTTAAGGGAGCAGTTCTTC
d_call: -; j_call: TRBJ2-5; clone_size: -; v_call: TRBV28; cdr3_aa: CASSLPGEETQYF; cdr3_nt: TGTGCCAGCAGTTTACCAGGGGAAGAGACCCAGTACTTC
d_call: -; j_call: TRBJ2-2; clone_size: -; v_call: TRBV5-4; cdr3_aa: CASSLAEGVELFF; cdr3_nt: TGTGCCAGCAGCTTGGCGGAAGGGGTGGAGCTGTTTTTT
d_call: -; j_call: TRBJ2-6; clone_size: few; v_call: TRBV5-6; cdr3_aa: CASSLAGFRPSGANVLTF; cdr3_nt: TGTGCCAGCAGCTTGGCCGGGTTCCGGCCCTCTGGGGCCAACGTCCTGACTTTC
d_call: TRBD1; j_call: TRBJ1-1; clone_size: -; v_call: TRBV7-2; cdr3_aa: CASSLVNRGLPEAFF; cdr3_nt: TGTGCCAGCAGCCTCGTGAACAGGGGTCTGCCTGAAGCTTTCTTT
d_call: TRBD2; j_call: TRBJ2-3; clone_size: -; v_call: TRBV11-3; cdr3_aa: CASSNLAGPTYTQYF; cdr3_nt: TGTGCCAGCAGCAACCTAGCGGGACCCACCTATACGCAGTATTTT
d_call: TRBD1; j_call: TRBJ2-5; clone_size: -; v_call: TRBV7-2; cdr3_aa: CASSLGDSYQETQYF; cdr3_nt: TGTGCCAGCAGCTTAGGGGACAGCTACCAAGAGACCCAGTACTTC
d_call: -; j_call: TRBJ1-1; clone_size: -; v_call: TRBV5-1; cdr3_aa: CASSFMGPMNTEAFF; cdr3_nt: TGCGCCAGCAGCTTTATGGGGCCAATGAACACTGAAGCTTTCTTT
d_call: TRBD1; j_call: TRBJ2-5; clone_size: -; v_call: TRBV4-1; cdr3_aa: CASSQLRTRDRQETQYF; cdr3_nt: TGCGCCAGCAGCCAGTTACGAACCCGGGACAGACAAGAGACCCAGTACTTC
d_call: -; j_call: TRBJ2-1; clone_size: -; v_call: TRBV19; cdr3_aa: CASSIDPGLGRNEQFF; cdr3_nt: TGTGCCAGTAGTATAGATCCGGGGTTGGGTCGTAATGAGCAGTTCTTC
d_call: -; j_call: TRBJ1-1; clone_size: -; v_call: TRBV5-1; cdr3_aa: CASSLRGTANTEAFF; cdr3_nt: TGCGCCAGCAGCTTGAGGGGGACGGCGAACACTGAAGCTTTCTTT
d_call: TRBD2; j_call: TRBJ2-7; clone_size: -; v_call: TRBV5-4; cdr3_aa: CASSLAGGSTYEQYF; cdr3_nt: TGTGCCAGCAGCTTGGCCGGGGGGAGCACCTACGAGCAGTACTTC
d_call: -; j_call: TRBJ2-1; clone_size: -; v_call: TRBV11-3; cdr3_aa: CASTTNSGNEQFF; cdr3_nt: TGTGCCAGCACCACAAACTCCGGGAATGAGCAGTTCTTC
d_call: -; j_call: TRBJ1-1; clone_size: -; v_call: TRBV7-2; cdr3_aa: CASSSRGEWTEAFF; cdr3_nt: TGTGCCAGCAGCTCCCGAGGGGAATGGACTGAAGCTTTCTTT
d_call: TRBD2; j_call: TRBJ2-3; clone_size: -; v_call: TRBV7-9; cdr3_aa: CASSFGGGATDTQYF; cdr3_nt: TGTGCCAGCAGCTTCGGCGGGGGGGCAACAGATACGCAGTATTTT
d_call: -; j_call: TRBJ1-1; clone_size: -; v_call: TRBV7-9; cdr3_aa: CASSFGETEAFF; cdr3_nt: TGTGCCAGCAGCTTCGGAGAGACTGAAGCTTTCTTT
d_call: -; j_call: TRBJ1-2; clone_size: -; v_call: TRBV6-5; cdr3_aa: CASSYSSGVYGYTF; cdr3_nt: TGTGCCAGCAGTTACTCGTCGGGGGTCTATGGCTACACCTTC
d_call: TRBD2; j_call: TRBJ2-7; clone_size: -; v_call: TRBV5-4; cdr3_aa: CASSLEVAGVGEQYF; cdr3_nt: TGTGCCAGCAGCTTGGAGGTAGCGGGAGTAGGAGAGCAGTACTTC
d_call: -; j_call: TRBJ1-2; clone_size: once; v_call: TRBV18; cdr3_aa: CASSPKGNYGYTF; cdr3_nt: TGTGCCAGCTCACCAAAGGGGAACTATGGCTACACCTTC
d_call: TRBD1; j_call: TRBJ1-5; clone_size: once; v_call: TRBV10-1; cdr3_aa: CASSDGTGSYQPQHF; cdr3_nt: TGCGCCAGCAGCGACGGGACAGGGAGTTATCAGCCCCAGCATTTT
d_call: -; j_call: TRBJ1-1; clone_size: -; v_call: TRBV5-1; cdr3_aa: CASSWTATEGTEAFF; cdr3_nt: TGCGCCAGCAGCTGGACCGCTACGGAGGGCACTGAAGCTTTCTTT
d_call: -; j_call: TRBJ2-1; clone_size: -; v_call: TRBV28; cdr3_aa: CASTVSSDEQFF; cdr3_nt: TGTGCCAGCACGGTCTCTTCCGATGAGCAGTTCTTC
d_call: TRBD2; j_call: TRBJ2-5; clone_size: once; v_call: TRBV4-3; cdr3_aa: CASSQERTSGGMETQYF; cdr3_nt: TGCGCCAGCAGCCAAGAACGGACTAGCGGGGGTATGGAGACCCAGTACTTC
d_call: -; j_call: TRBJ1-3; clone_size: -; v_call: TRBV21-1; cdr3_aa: CASSKTGWRCPLGNTIYF; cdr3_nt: TGTGCCAGCAGCAAGACAGGGTGGCGTTGTCCACTTGGAAACACCATATATTTT
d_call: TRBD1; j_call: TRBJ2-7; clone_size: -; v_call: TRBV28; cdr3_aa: CASSGQGLREQYF; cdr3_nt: TGTGCCAGCAGTGGACAGGGCCTCCGGGAGCAGTACTTC
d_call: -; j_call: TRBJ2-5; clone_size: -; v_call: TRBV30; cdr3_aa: CAWSVRIVGTQYF; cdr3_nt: TGTGCCTGGAGTGTACGAATCGTGGGGACCCAGTACTTC
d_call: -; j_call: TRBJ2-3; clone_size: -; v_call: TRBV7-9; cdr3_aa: CASSLAIDTQYF; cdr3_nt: TGTGCCAGCAGCTTAGCGATAGATACGCAGTATTTT
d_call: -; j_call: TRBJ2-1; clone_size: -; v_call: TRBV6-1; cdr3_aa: CASSEGDYLYNEQFF; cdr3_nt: TGTGCCAGCAGTGAGGGTGACTACCTATACAATGAGCAGTTCTTC
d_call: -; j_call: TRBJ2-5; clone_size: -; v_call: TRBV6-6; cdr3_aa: CASSSSRRGETQYF; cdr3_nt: TGTGCCAGCAGTTCGTCGCGTAGGGGGGAGACCCAGTACTTC
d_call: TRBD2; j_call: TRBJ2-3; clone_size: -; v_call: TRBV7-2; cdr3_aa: CASSPVSGGTDTQYF; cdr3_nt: TGTGCCAGCAGCCCAGTCAGCGGGGGCACAGATACGCAGTATTTT